One sample yielded the 9 T cell receptor beta chains listed below, sequenced in a study of cytomegalovirus exposure and HLA in healthy donors. Use of 60 Vbeta and 13 Jbeta primers characterized the PCR. Assay: immunoSEQ multiplex PCR; the TCRdb copy retains only in-frame clones and omits some. The data contain about 120,000 clones, approximately 77% of them singletons. The sample taken for sequencing was PBMCs. These receptors were taken from a man aged 45-60 years in good health and CMV-seropositive.

This chain connects TRBV15 to TRBJ1-4; D is ambiguous. The CDR3 sequence is 15 residues long. The germline CDR1 and CDR2 sequences are LNHNV and YYDKDF (reference sequence). V lost 0 bases, J lost 0 bases, and 5 bases lay in between. CDR3 protein: CATSRDRATNEKLFF. As DNA, the CDR3 is TGTGCCACCAGCAGAGATCGGGCAACTAATGAAAAACTGTTTTTT.

V usage is TRBV13 and J usage is TRBJ1-3, with D possibly TRBD1 on 6 matching bases. Germline values: CDR1 PRHDT, CDR2 FYEKMQ (reference sequence). The CDR3 has 18 residues. V was clipped by 3 bases and J by 7 bases, with 25 bases between them. The CDR3 region has the DNA TGTGCCAGCAGCTTCAGAACCCCAGACAGGACTGTTGGGAACACCATATATTTT. Translating gives CASSFRTPDRTVGNTIYF.

The chain joins TRBV4-3 to TRBJ2-1; 7 bases agree with TRBD1. This CDR3 is built from 15 residues. Germline V lookup: CDR1 LGHNA, CDR2 YSLEER. V was pared by 4 bases and J by 0 bases, with 3 bases of the junction left unmatched. The CDR3 region has the DNA TGCGCCAGCAGCCCGGACAGGAGCTCCTACAATGAGCAGTTCTTC. It encodes CASSPDRSSYNEQFF.

V usage is TRBV12-5 and J usage is TRBJ2-1; 11 nucleotides line up with TRBD2. Germline loops: CDR1 LGHNT, CDR2 FRNRAP. This CDR3 is 15 amino acids long. V gave up 1 base and J gave up 5 bases; unmatched junction bases: 1. CDR3 sequence reads: CASGLGLAGNNEQFF. The CDR3 region has the DNA TGTGCTAGTGGTTTGGGACTAGCGGGAAACAATGAGCAGTTCTTC.

The chain joins TRBV10-1 to TRBJ2-3; 8 nucleotides align to TRBD2. CDR3 length equals 15 residues. Germline CDR1 WNHNN, CDR2 SYGVQD (reference sequence). J gave up 5 bases and V 3 bases, and 7 bases lay outside the gene matches. CDR3 nucleotide sequence: TGCGCCAGCAGTGAAAATAGCGGGGCGTTAGATACGCAGTATTTT. It translates to CASSENSGALDTQYF.

The chain has TRBV4-2 and TRBJ2-5; 7 nucleotides match TRBD2. The DNA end lines up better with TRBJ2-7; the J call may be wrong. CDR3 size: 15 residues. Per germline, CDR1 LGHNA and CDR2 YNFKEQ. This CDR3 reads CASSQGWDYSYEQYF. CDR3 DNA: TGTGCCAGCAGCCAAGGTTGGGACTACTCCTACGAGCAGTACTTC.

CDR3 sequence (DNA): TGCAGCGCCGGACAGGGGGTGGGTGAAGCTTTCTTT. Translated: CSAGQGVGEAFF. The chain recombines TRBV29-1 with TRBJ1-1, with 10 bases fitting TRBD1. The CDR3 length is 12 residues. In germline, CDR1 is SQVTM, CDR2 ANQGSEA. The V and J ends lost 7 bases and 7 bases, in that order; junction bases with no gene match: 6.

The chain employs TRBV5-1 and TRBJ1-1, with D possibly matching TRBD1 (5 bases). CDR1 and CDR2 from the germline V gene are SGHRS and YFSETQ. The germline V and J ends were trimmed by 0 bases and 4 bases, with 10 bases remaining between them. The CDR3 spans 14 residues. The CDR3 loop reads CASSLDGATTEAFF. DNA of the CDR3: TGCGCCAGCAGCTTGGATGGGGCCACCACTGAAGCTTTCTTT.

The chain links TRBV28 to TRBJ1-2; TRBD1 matches 7 bases. V trimming: 5 bases; J trimming: 1 base; junction bases outside the gene matches: 10. CDR1 is MDHEN, CDR2 SYDVKM, per germline. The CDR3 length is 16 residues. CDR3 region: CASSLAGTARNYGYTF. CDR3 DNA: TGTGCCAGCAGTCTAGCAGGGACAGCACGTAACTATGGCTACACCTTC.